Described below is a single T cell receptor (beta chain) sequence and its context. No antigen is known for it. Germline CDR1 SGHNT, CDR2 YYREEE (reference sequence). This CDR3 spans 16 amino acids. The V end lost 0 bases, the J end lost 7 bases, and 14 bases lay between the germline ends. Each replicate PCR on the sorted subsets used about 220 ng DNA (approximately 33,000 T cell genomes). The repertoire was sequenced with immunoSEQ multiplex PCR; TCRdb's copy has only in-frame clones and lacks some. The profile shows about 2.4 million clones, approximately 92% of them singletons. Into CD45RA+ naive and CD45RA-negative memory subsets, the CD4+ cells were split. These data come from a study of shared clonotypes between healthy human individuals. Whole-study findings and limits: Among non-shared clonotypes, generation probabilities were lower than among those shared by all four donors. Among the subsets, naive ones generally showed larger estimated richness than memory ones.

The sample consisted of naive CD4+ T cells sorted from blood. Subset: CD45RA+ positively selected. The chain is built from TRBV5-4 and TRBJ1-6; tentative D call: TRBD1 (5 bases). The receptor's source is a man in his late teens or twenties in good health. This CDR3 reads CASSLDPAGRNSPLHF. The CDR3 DNA reads as TGTGCCAGCAGCTTGGATCCGGCAGGGAGGAATTCACCCCTCCACTTT.